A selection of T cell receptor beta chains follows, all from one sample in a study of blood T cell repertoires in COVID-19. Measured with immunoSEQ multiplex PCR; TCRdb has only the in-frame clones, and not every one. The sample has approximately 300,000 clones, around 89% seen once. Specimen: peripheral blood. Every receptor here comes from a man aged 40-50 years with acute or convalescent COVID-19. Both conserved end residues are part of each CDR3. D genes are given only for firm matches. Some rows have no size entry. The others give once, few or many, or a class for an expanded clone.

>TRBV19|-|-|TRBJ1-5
CASSILKRQGIDQPQHF
TGTGCCAGTAGTATACTTAAGCGGCAGGGGATAGATCAGCCCCAGCATTTT
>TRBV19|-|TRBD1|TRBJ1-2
CASSMGQVSYTF
TGTGCCAGTAGTATGGGACAGGTCAGCTACACCTTC
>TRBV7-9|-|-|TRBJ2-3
CASSLGGASTDTQYF
TGTGCCAGCAGCTTAGGTGGGGCTAGCACAGATACGCAGTATTTT
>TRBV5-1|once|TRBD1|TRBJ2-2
CASSLGGQLYGELFF
TGCGCCAGCAGCTTGGGGGGACAGTTGTACGGGGAGCTGTTTTTT
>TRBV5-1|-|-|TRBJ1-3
CASSLDGDSGNTIYF
TGCGCCAGCAGCTTGGACGGTGACTCTGGAAACACCATATATTTT
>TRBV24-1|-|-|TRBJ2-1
CATSEGQTASYNEQFF
TGTGCCACCAGTGAGGGCCAGACAGCCTCCTACAATGAGCAGTTCTTC
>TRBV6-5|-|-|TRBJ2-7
CASNPRQGYEQYF
TGTGCCAGCAACCCAAGGCAGGGCTACGAGCAGTACTTC
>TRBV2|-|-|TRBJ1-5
CASSGGSSNQPQHF
TGTGCCAGCAGTGGGGGCAGTAGCAATCAGCCCCAGCATTTT
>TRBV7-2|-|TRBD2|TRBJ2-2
CASSLQAGVNTGELFF
TGTGCCAGCAGCTTGCAAGCGGGGGTGAACACCGGGGAGCTGTTTTTT
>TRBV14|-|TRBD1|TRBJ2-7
CASSQGTGGYEQYF
TGTGCCAGCAGCCAAGGAACAGGGGGGTACGAGCAGTACTTC